This T cell receptor (beta chain) came from a study of T cell responses to AZD1222 COVID-19 vaccine (dated by TCRdb to the early 2020s). About the full investigation: AZD1222 recipients given second doses at about 4 weeks or at about 12 weeks were pooled, since spike-specific TCR depth and breadth were not found to differ between the two schedules. TCR sequencing was performed for about 240 trial participants, of whom roughly 200 were given two doses of AZD1222 and 26 were given two doses of MenACWY control vaccine. Enrollment into the trials was organized by age into subgroups of 18-55, 56-69 and 70-plus years, and those subgroups contained roughly 150, 30 and 60 TCR-sequenced participants, respectively. What the authors observed across the whole study: The 56-69-year group was small, and its depth increase did not reach significance, likely because of low power. Participants were mostly white British, with more females than males. The authors suggested clonal diversity may have been underestimated. Nearly half of unique spike-specific TCRs reportedly recognized epitopes outside regions mutated in the B.1.351 and B.1.1.7 variants. Conclusions about previously exposed vaccinees were limited because only a handful of AZD1222 recipients were SARS-CoV-2 seropositive at baseline. Vaccine-associated CD4 TCRs spanned the whole spike protein, with dominant responses in regions 160-218 and 743-854. A significant rise in spike-specific TCR breadth and depth was observed after two AZD1222 doses relative to day 0 and relative to MenACWY recipients. No day 14 peak-response samples were available, so repertoires were characterized only after the peak T cell response.

As concerns this clone: Which antigen it targets is not known. Base-call qualities are not available, and no considerably larger clone is one nucleotide away.

CDR1 and CDR2, looked up from the germline V gene (reference sequence), are SEHNR and FQNEAQ. Trimming at the junction amounts to 0 bases on V and 0 bases on J, and the germline ends lie 3 bases apart. Taken from cysteine to phenylalanine, the CDR3 has 13 residues. The kept DNA is CDR3 alone, 39 bases in frame from the first base. The CDR3 regions of human TCRbeta chains were analyzed by immunosequencing. In the original analysis: Repertoire TCRs were matched against a reference library of SARS-CoV-2-specific TCRs generated with the MIRA antigen-specificity platform. Breadth was defined as the fraction of unique TCRs that were SARS-CoV-2-associated, and depth was defined as the fraction of total T cells that were SARS-CoV-2-associated. Using the MIRA data, each spike-specific TCR was assigned both to the spike region to which the TCR was reactive and to a CD4 or CD8 class. Log10-transformed breadth and depth values were compared by one-way ANOVA with Sidak's multiple comparisons tests. TCRdb mirrors the immuneACCESS table, restricted to in-frame sequences. Some clones are absent from its copies; in checked studies, under half trace to an unresolved V gene, and the reason for the others is unknown. D and trimming come from the DNA, and the V and J calls and clone size come from that table. Recorded for this sample are 150,000 to 200,000 clones; roughly 94% of them occurred a single time. Approximately 0.6% of the sample lies in the top ten.

In light of the paper, this sample's time point label describes: baseline before first vaccination. The vaccinee samples were drawn from two UK trials, COV001 and COV002, one of which was a single-blind randomized controlled phase 2/3 trial testing AZD1222 (ChAdOx1 nCoV-19) in healthy adults. For TCRbeta chain sequencing, PBMC samples were collected from trial participants at day 0 and at day 28 after the second dose. The sample was peripheral blood, taken on day 0 of AZD1222 vaccination. The sequence was collected from an adult in good health. This receptor chain uses TRBV7-9 and TRBJ2-7; no D gene can be assigned with confidence. The DNA sequence is TGTGCCAGCAGCTTAGCCTTCTCCTACGAGCAGTACTTC. Its protein reads: CASSLAFSYEQYF.